The entry below describes one TCR beta chain. Its antigen is as yet unknown. The germline V gene has CDR1 MNHNY and CDR2 SVGAGI (reference sequence). V lost 2 bases and J lost 7; bases outside the gene matches: 3. The CDR3 has 14 amino acids. Both RNA and DNA were isolated together from roughly 20-30 mg of bulk tissue that had not been sorted. Five separate regions per tumor were sampled. These data come from a study of tumor-infiltrating lymphocytes in primary liver carcinoma. Regarding the study as a whole: Blood trailed tumors significantly in top-250-clone fraction (p = 0.039).

cDNA specific to TCR beta was made from 500 ng of total RNA, with a constant-region primer employed for priming. Each TCR beta library was derived from three nested multiplex PCR rounds that employed slightly modified ARM-PCR. PCR rounds one and two used TRBV1-TRBV30 forward primers with a C-beta reverse primer for approximately 10 cycles each. Each CDR3 protein gets one entry after TCRdb re-called the multiplex PCR reads with MiXCR. The sample lists more than 90,000 distinct CDR3 sequences, more than 65% seen once, with around 12% in the top ten. This clonotype was sampled from a woman aged 60-75 years with primary liver carcinoma and hepatitis B virus infection. The sequenced sample consisted of liver tumor tissue from sampling region 2. As for subset: tumor region T2, inferior pole. V and J are TRBV6-6 and TRBJ1-4; 8 positions match TRBD1. CDR3: CASSYRDRSEKLFF. DNA for the CDR3: TGTGCCAGCAGTTACCGGGACAGGAGTGAAAAACTGTTTTTT.